Included here is one T cell receptor (beta chain) sequence, with context. This clone was seen a single time. Its recognized antigen is unknown. Per-base quality was not reported, and no clone a single base away is much larger than it. TCR beta libraries were generated from genomic DNA with the immunoSEQ kit, following the manufacturer's recommendations. To prepare libraries, a first multiplex PCR with proprietary primers was run, followed by a second PCR that added unique barcodes, and a bead cleanup was done after each round. A kit-provided positive control reaction and a negative control reaction were included in every sample batch. The final libraries were assessed on an Agilent 4200 TapeStation D1000 ScreenTape, pooled by volume, and quantified by qPCR. Sequencing was performed on an Illumina NextSeq500 using a MidOutput 150-cycle cartridge, with 156 Read1 cycles, 15 Index1 cycles, and the kit custom primers. The pooled library was loaded at about 1 pM with about 20% PhiX control spiked in. The paper's data handling went like this. The vendor-processed data were analyzed in R, and a clonotype was defined as all T cells that share the same CDR3 nucleotide sequence. For clone abundance analyses, frequencies were normalized to the 10,000 most abundant clones per sample. Public T cell clones, averaging fewer than five per sample, were removed before analysis. An abundance difference of at least 32-fold between compartments was the criterion for calling clonotypes tumor-enriched or baseline blood-enriched. A beta-binomial differential abundance model was used to identify clonotypes that were expanded or contracted between blood time points. Tumor-blood repertoire similarity was measured with the Baroni-Urbani and Buser coefficient, and groups were compared using two-tailed Wilcoxon tests in R. The table was pulled from immuneACCESS by TCRdb, which kept in-frame rearrangements only. Such tables lose some clones; where checked, under half of the loss comes from unresolved V genes, and the rest has no known cause. The V and J calls and clone size are taken from that table; D and trimming were inferred from the DNA. The sample table lists around 76,000 clones, roughly 82% of them with a count of one. Almost 6% of the sample comes from the top ten.

The CDR3 sequence holds 15 residues, the cysteine and phenylalanine included. The DNA shown is the 45-base CDR3, in frame from base 1. From the germline V gene (reference sequence), CDR1 is MNHEY and CDR2 is SMNVEV. Ends trimmed: V by 2 bases, J by 2 bases; bases unmatched to a gene: 3. The sample comes from a study of radiation and T cells in renal cell carcinoma (TCRdb year 2020). Notes on the research overall: Samples came from a clinical trial, in which primary renal cell carcinomas received 15 Gy stereotactic body radiation therapy followed by nephrectomy 4 weeks later. In total, 50 or so samples, comprising approximately 26 tumors and about 27 peripheral blood samples, were subjected to TCR beta sequencing. A total of approximately 4 million unique CDR3 nucleotide sequences, encoding around 2.7 million unique CDR3 amino acid sequences, were found across all 50 or so samples.

Points the paper makes about the study in general: Blood repertoire dynamics were not followed beyond 4 weeks after treatment. No pretreatment tumor biopsies were available, so the baseline intratumoral presence of clonotypes could not be determined. Top tumor clonotypes rose in blood from baseline to 2 weeks post-radiation, then contracted by 4 weeks, suggesting transient expansion of tumor-resident clones. Effects of radiation dose or scheduling on the TCR repertoire could not be addressed with the single-armed trial design.

The intended sense of this specimen's time point label: blood 2 weeks post-SBRT. Read against the paper, the sample's treatment or condition label means: 15 Gy SBRT to primary tumor, nephrectomy 4 weeks later. To follow tumor-enriched clonotypes, serial peripheral blood was collected from radiation-treated patients at baseline and at 2 weeks and 4 weeks after SBRT. Every patient's renal cell carcinoma showed clear cell pathology. Genomic DNA for TCR sequencing was prepared using the QIAamp DNA Blood Mini Kit (Qiagen). Only samples passing all quality control checks were included in the analyses. Here the sequenced sample was blood, taken from a patient whose treatment included radiotherapy and nephrectomy. Here the chain combines TRBV27 and TRBJ1-2; TRBD1 matches 9 bases in the middle. This receptor was identified in a man between 60 and 75 years old with renal cell carcinoma. CDR3 sequence: CASSLTGGRNYGYTF. The bases are TGTGCCAGCAGTTTAACAGGGGGCAGGAACTATGGCTACACCTTC.